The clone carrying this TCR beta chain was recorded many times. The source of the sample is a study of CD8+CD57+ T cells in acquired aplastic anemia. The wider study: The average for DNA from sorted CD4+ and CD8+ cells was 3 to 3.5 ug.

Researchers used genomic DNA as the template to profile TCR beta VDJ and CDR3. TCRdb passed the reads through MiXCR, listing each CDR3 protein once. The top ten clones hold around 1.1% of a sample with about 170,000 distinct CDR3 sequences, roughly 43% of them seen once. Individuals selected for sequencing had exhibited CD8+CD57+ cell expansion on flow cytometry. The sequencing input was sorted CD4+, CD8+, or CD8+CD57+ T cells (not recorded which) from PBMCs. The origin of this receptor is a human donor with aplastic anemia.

The CDR3 region has the DNA TGTGCCAGCAGTTCGATCGGGGAGATCTCCTACGAGCAGTACTTC. Its translation: CASSSIGEISYEQYF. The chain employs TRBV6-5 and TRBJ2-7; the D gene is possibly TRBD2 (5 bases). The CDR3 is made up of 15 amino acids. Per germline, CDR1 MNHEY and CDR2 SVGAGI. The germline V and J ends were trimmed by 4 bases and 0 bases, with 13 bases remaining between them.